This T cell receptor (beta chain) originates from a study of cytomegalovirus exposure and HLA in healthy donors. The CDR3 is 15 amino acids. The trim removed 5 bases at V and 3 bases at J, leaving 9 bases unmatched. Germline V gene data show CDR1 as SGHVS and CDR2 as FQNEAQ. As to this clone: Its antigen is currently unknown.

General observations from the study: Reports showed the classifier diagnosing cytomegalovirus status with high specificity and sensitivity. CMV antigen specificity was confirmed in vitro for a few CMV-associated chains. HLA restriction was apparent for most CMV-associated TCR beta chains in a later analysis.

Researchers ran the PCR with 60 Vbeta and 13 Jbeta primers. Measured with immunoSEQ multiplex PCR; TCRdb has only the in-frame clones, and not every one. The sample lists around 190,000 clones, around 90% seen once, with more than 1.5% in the top ten. The sequencing input was PBMCs. The receptor's source is a woman aged 18-29 years in good health and CMV-seronegative. The rearrangement uses TRBV7-8 and TRBJ1-2, with TRBD1 matching over 7 bases. CDR3 sequence reads: CASSPPTGKDYGYTF. The DNA for the CDR3 is TGTGCCAGCAGCCCCCCGACAGGGAAGGACTATGGCTACACCTTC.